This T cell receptor (beta chain) was recorded in a study of blood T cell repertoires in COVID-19. In the study overall: The samples span acute and convalescent COVID-19 from the United States, Italy and Spain.

The table came from immunoSEQ multiplex PCR; TCRdb's copy has only in-frame clones and leaves some out. The table records fewer than 350,000 clones, 70% to 90% of them present only once. Seattle patients were enrolled while actively infected and followed longitudinally. Germline CDR1 and CDR2: SEHNR and FQNEAQ (reference sequence). The CDR3 is made up of 16 amino acids. V shed 5 bases, J shed 2 bases, and the junction held 7 bases outside the gene matches. This clone has more than one count but fewer than ten. The specimen was peripheral blood. The TCR sequence derives from a woman in her twenties or thirties with COVID-19, enrolled during active disease. The chain recombines TRBV7-9 with TRBJ2-2; 8 bases are a match to TRBD1. CDR3 amino acids: CASSTSRGLNTGELFF. In DNA, the CDR3 is TGTGCCAGCAGCACATCCAGGGGGCTAAACACCGGGGAGCTGTTTTTT.